This T cell receptor (beta chain) was sequenced in a study of radiation and T cells in renal cell carcinoma. The time point denotes: baseline pretreatment blood. Treatment noted: 15 Gy SBRT to primary tumor, nephrectomy 4 weeks later. The data were produced by immunoSEQ multiplex PCR, yet TCRdb's version contains in-frame clones alone and is incomplete. The sample has 55,000 to 65,000 clones, roughly three quarters seen once. The CDR3 length is 14 residues. The germline gives CDR1 SGHRS, CDR2 YFSETQ. Deletions cut 4 bases from V and 6 bases from J, with 16 bases between. Points from the study as a whole: Top tumor clonotypes rose in blood 2 weeks post-radiation, then contracted. Baseline intratumoral clonotype presence is unknown without pretreatment biopsies.

A word on this clone: Its target is unknown.

The sequence was collected from a man aged 60-69 years with renal cell carcinoma. The genes are TRBV5-1 and TRBJ1-1, with unresolved D. Specimen: blood, collected from a patient whose treatment included radiotherapy and nephrectomy. Written as DNA, the CDR3 is TGCGCCAGCAGCCTACTACCTTCCAGCTCTGAAGCTTTCTTT. Amino acid sequence: CASSLLPSSSEAFF.